This T cell receptor (beta chain) was captured in a study of vaccination and CD4 T cells after COVID-19. Study details: Two of the convalescents were Hispanic, and the group consisted of six males and four females.

V dropped 2 bases and J dropped 3 bases, with 7 bases sitting between them. This CDR3 has 13 residues. Germline V gene lookup returns CDR1 SGHDN and CDR2 FVKESK. Study results and limitations: From around 20 to 38, the median of SARS-CoV-2-reactive clonotypes rose without reaching significance.

As for treatment: roughly 11-day PBMC culture with coronavirus spike peptide pools or control peptides (ViraFEST assay). Cultures used over 1.5 million PBMCs per well, 9 to 10 IU/ml IL-2 and approximately 9 ug/ml peptides. The Oncomine TCR Beta short-read assay sequenced DNA from cultured CD4+ T cells. From the PCR reads, TCRdb called clonotypes with MiXCR, one entry per CDR3 protein. The sample consists of over 15,000 distinct CDR3 sequences, around 46% of them appearing once. As for this clonotype: Antigen unknown.

This chain joins TRBV14 and TRBJ1-1; D uncertain. The sequence derives from a human donor who had recovered from COVID-19. The material sequenced was CD4+ T cells from blood, cultured in vitro, taken after SARS-CoV-2 vaccination. CDR3 loop: CASSQIGYTEAFF. As DNA, the CDR3 is TGTGCCAGCAGCCAAATCGGGTACACTGAAGCTTTCTTT.